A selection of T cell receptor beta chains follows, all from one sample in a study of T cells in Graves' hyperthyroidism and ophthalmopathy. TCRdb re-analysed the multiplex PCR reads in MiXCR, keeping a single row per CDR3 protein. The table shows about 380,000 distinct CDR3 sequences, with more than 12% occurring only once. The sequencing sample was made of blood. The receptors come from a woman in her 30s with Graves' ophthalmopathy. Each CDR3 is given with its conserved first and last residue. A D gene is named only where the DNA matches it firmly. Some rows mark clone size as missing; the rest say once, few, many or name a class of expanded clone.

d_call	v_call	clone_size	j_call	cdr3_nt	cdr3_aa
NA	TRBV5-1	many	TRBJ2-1	TGCGCCAGCAGCTTCGGGAAGGAAAATGAGCAGTTCTTC	CASSFGKENEQFF
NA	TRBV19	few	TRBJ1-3	TGTGCCAGTAGTAGCCTCCGGACCGCCAGCTCTGGAAACACCATATATTTT	CASSSLRTASSGNTIYF
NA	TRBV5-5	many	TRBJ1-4	TGTGCCAGCAGCTTGATAGGGAATGAAAAACTGTTTTTT	CASSLIGNEKLFF
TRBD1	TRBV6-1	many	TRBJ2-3	TGTGCCAGCAGTGAACAAGGTAGCGGACAGGGTGGTCCGAGGCGGACAGATACGCAGTATTTT	CASSEQGSGQGGPRRTDTQYF
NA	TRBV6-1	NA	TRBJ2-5	TGTGCCAGCAGTAATGCAGGGACCCAGTACTTC	CASSNAGTQYF
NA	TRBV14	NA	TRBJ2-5	TGTGCCAGCAGCCAGGGCGTCTACCACCAAGAGACCCAGTACTTC	CASSQGVYHQETQYF
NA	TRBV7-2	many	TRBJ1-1	TGTGCCAGCAGCTCCACGAGCGGGATGGGACTGCCTTTCTTT	CASSSTSGMGLPFF
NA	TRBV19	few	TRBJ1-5	TGTGCCAGTAGTATGTCAGGGGTACGCAATCAGCCCCAGCATTTT	CASSMSGVRNQPQHF
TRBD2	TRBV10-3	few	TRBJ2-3	TGTGCCATCAGGCCCGTTACTAGCGGAAGCACAGATACGCAGTATTTT	CAIRPVTSGSTDTQYF
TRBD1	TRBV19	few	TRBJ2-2	TGTGCCAGTAGTCGAGGGACAGTTGCCACCGGGGAGCTGTTTTTT	CASSRGTVATGELFF
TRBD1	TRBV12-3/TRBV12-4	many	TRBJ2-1	TGTGCCAGCAGTCGGACAGGCAATGAGCAGTTCTTC	CASSRTGNEQFF
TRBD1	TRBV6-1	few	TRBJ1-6	TGTGCCAGCAGTGAAGTTCCCGGGACAGGGTCCCAAGCCCTTAATTCACCCCTCCACTTT	CASSEVPGTGSQALNSPLHF
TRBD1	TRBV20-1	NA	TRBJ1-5	TGCAGTGCCGAAAACGGCCCCGGGACAGGGGCCACCTCGGGCTTTAATCAGCCCCAGCATTTT	CSAENGPGTGATSGFNQPQHF
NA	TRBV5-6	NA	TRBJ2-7	TGTGCCGGCAGCACCGGACAGAGCTACGAGCAGTACTTC	CAGSTGQSYEQYF
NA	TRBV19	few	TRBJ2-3	TGTGCCAGTAGTATTGAGGCGGGGGCGCGTGATACGCAGTATTTT	CASSIEAGARDTQYF
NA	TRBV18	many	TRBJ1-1	TGTGCCAGCTCACCAACGGACGGACAGCTTTGGGTGATGAACACTGAAGCTTTCTTT	CASSPTDGQLWVMNTEAFF
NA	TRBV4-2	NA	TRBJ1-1	TGTGCCAGCAGCTACCAAGAGTCAGGGTCAGGGACTGAAGCTTTCTTT	CASSYQESGSGTEAFF
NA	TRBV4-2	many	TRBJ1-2	TGTGCCAGCAGCCCTACCGGGGTAGAAAGCAACTATGGCTACACCTTC	CASSPTGVESNYGYTF
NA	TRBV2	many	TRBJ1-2	TGTGCCAGCAGTGGGACATCCTATGGCTACACCTTC	CASSGTSYGYTF
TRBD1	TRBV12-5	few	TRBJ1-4	TGTGCTAGTGGTTTGGACAACCAGGGGGCTGGTGAAAAACTGTTTTTT	CASGLDNQGAGEKLFF
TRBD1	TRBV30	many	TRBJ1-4	TGTGCCTGGAGCGAAACAGGGGGCCATGAAAAACTGTTTTTT	CAWSETGGHEKLFF
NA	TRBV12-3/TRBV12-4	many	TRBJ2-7	TGTGCCAGCAGTTTCAGGGCAGGGAGTAGCTACGAGCAGTACTTC	CASSFRAGSSYEQYF
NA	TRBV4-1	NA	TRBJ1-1	TGCGCCAGCAGCCAAGAGTACAGGGTCGTTGCTGAAGCTTTCTTT	CASSQEYRVVAEAFF
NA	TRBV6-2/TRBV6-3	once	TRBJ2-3	TGTGCCAGCAGTTACTCTTCAGGGGGGGGGACCACAGATACGCAGTATTTT	CASSYSSGGGTTDTQYF
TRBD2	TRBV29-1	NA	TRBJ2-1	TGCAGCGTTGGGGGAGGGGTCAAACTTTTCTATGAGCAGTTCTTC	CSVGGGVKLFYEQFF
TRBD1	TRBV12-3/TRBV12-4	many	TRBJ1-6	TGTGCCAGCAGTTTAGTTGGGCAGGGGGCCGTTTCACCCCTCCACTTT	CASSLVGQGAVSPLHF
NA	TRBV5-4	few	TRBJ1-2	TGTGCCAGCAGCTTGGCGAGTAGGGGGAGAGGCTACACCTTC	CASSLASRGRGYTF
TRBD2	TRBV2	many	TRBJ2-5	TGTGCCAGCAGTGAGATCGGACTAGCGGGGGTTGAGACCCAGTACTTC	CASSEIGLAGVETQYF
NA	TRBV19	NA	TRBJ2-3	TGTGCCAGTACCACGGGAACTAGCACAGATACGCAGTATTTT	CASTTGTSTDTQYF
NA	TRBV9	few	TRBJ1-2	TGTGCCAGCAGCGAACGGACTGGCGGCTACACCTTC	CASSERTGGYTF
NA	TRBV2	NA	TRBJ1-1	TGTGCCAGCAAATACGAGCCAACTGAAGCTTTCTTT	CASKYEPTEAFF
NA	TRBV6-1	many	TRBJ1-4	TGTGCCAGCAGTTATAGTAACCACCCTAATGAAAAACTGTTTTTT	CASSYSNHPNEKLFF
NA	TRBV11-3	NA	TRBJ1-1	TGTGCCAGCGGCGATAGAGGGTACACTGAAGCTTTCTTT	CASGDRGYTEAFF
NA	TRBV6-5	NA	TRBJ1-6	TGTGCCAGCAGTTACGGTCGGGATTCACCCCTCCACTTT	CASSYGRDSPLHF
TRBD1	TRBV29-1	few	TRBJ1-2	TGCAGCGTCAGGGGGAGCCATGGCTACACCTTC	CSVRGSHGYTF
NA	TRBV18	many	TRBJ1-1	TGTGCCAGCTCACCTTCGGCGGGGTTGAGCACTGAAGCTTTCTTT	CASSPSAGLSTEAFF
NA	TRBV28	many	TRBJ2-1	TGTGCCAGCAGTTTAGCCGACAATGAGCAGTTCTTC	CASSLADNEQFF
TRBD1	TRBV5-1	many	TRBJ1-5	TGCGCCAGCAGCTTGGTGGGACAGGGGGCAGGGCCCCAGCATTTT	CASSLVGQGAGPQHF
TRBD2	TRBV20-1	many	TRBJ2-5	TGCAGTGCTGGTCTAGCGGGGGCCGGGGAGACCCAGTACTTC	CSAGLAGAGETQYF
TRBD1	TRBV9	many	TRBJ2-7	TGTGCCAGCAGCGTAGCTTTCCCGGACAGGGGCGAGCAGTACTTC	CASSVAFPDRGEQYF
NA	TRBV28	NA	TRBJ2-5	TGTGCCAGCAACGCCCCGGGGCAAGAGACCCAGTACTTC	CASNAPGQETQYF
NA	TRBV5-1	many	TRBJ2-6	TGCGCCAGCAGTTCGTCTAGGTCAGGGGCCGGGGCCAACGTCCTGACTTTC	CASSSSRSGAGANVLTF
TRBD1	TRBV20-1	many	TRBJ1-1	TGCAGTGCTACAGGGGGCTCCACTGAAGCTTTCTTT	CSATGGSTEAFF
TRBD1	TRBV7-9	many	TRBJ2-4	TGTGCCAGCAGCTTAGCCCGACAGGGTGGTCAAAACATTCAGTACTTC	CASSLARQGGQNIQYF
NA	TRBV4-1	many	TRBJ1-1	TGCGCCAGCAGCCAAGATCCGGGACAGAACACTGAAGCTTTCTTT	CASSQDPGQNTEAFF
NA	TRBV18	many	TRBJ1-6	TGTGCCAGCTCACCTATCTCGGGAGTGCCATATAATTCACCCCTCCACTTT	CASSPISGVPYNSPLHF
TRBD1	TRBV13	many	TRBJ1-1	TGTGCCAGCAGCATACAGGGGTACACTGAAGCTTTCTTT	CASSIQGYTEAFF
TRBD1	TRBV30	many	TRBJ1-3	TGTGCCTGGAGTACAGGGGGAGGTGGAAACACCATATATTTT	CAWSTGGGGNTIYF
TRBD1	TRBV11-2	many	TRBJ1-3	TGTGCCAGCAGCCCAAACCTTTGGACAGGGTGGACTGGAAGGCATGGAAACACCATATATTTT	CASSPNLWTGWTGRHGNTIYF
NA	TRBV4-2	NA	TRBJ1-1	TGTGCCAGCAGTCCCCTTTTCCCTGAAGCTTTCTTT	CASSPLFPEAFF
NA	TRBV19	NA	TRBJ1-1	TGTGCCAGTAGTAGAACAGTTCTGAACACTGAAGCTTTCTTT	CASSRTVLNTEAFF
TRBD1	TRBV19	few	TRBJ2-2	TGTGCCAGTAGTCCCCCGGGACAGAGAAACACCGGGGAGCTGTTTTTT	CASSPPGQRNTGELFF
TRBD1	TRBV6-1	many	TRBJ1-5	TGTGCCAGCAGTGCCGATACAGGGGGCAGTCAGCCCCAGCATTTT	CASSADTGGSQPQHF
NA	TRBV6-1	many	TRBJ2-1	TGTGCCAGCATGCGCAGCTACAATGAGCAGTTCTTC	CASMRSYNEQFF
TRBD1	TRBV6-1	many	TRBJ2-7	TGTGCCAGCAGTTATGGGGACAGGGACTACGAGCAGTACTTC	CASSYGDRDYEQYF